A single sample gave rise to the 25 T cell receptor beta chains below, sequenced in a study of cytomegalovirus exposure and HLA in healthy donors. PCR amplification relied on 60 Vbeta primers (plus 13 Jbeta primers). The assay was immunoSEQ multiplex PCR, and TCRdb's table has in-frame clones only and misses some. The data contain about 98,000 clones, 69% of them singletons. Sequenced input: PBMCs. The receptors derive from a female donor in good health and CMV-seronegative.

The genes are TRBV30 and TRBJ1-4; the D is unclear. Germline V lookup: CDR1 GTSNPN, CDR2 SVGIG (reference sequence). The CDR3 is made up of 13 amino acids. Trimming took 4 bases from V and 0 from J, leaving 6 bases between them. CDR3 residues: CAWTEATNEKLFF. CDR3 coding DNA: TGTGCCTGGACGGAGGCAACTAATGAAAAACTGTTTTTT. Full variable domain (outside the CDR3, taken from reference TRBV30 and TRBJ1-4): SQTIHQWPATLVQPVGSPLSLECTVEGTSNPNLYWYRQAAGRGLQLLFYSVGIGQISSEVPQNLSASRPQDRQFILSSKKLLLSDSGFYLCAWTEATNEKLFFGSGTQLSVL.

With regard to this clone: This specimen includes other DNA sequences encoding the same CDR3. This chain links TRBV5-1 with TRBJ1-2; 9 nucleotides agree with TRBD1. The length of the CDR3 is 16 residues. Germline V gives CDR1 SGHRS, CDR2 YFSETQ. J lost 4 bases, V lost 4 bases, and 11 bases had no gene match. The CDR3 here is CASSQQGARDVYGYTF. For the CDR3, the DNA is TGCGCCAGCAGCCAACAGGGGGCGCGAGACGTCTATGGCTACACCTTC.

This clone was detected a few times. The junction and the germline gene differ at one end; a read error may be behind it. The chain recombines TRBV7-7 with TRBJ2-3; perhaps TRBD1 as D (6 bases). This CDR3 is built from 13 residues. Germline values: CDR1 SSHAT, CDR2 FNYEAQ (reference sequence). The CDR3 nucleotides are TGTGCTAGCAGCCGGCAACAGGGAGATACGCAGTATTTT. Its translation is CASSRQQGDTQYF. Based on the CDR3 plus reference TRBV7-7 and TRBJ2-3, the full variable domain is GAGVSQSPRYKVTKRGQDVTLRCDPISSHATLYWYQQALGQGPEFLTYFNYEAQPDKSGLPSDRFSAERPEGSISTLTIQRTEQRDSAMYRCASSRQQGDTQYFGPGTRLTVL.

The CDR3 sequence: CASSQNTGSGYTF. The DNA of the CDR3 is TGTGCCAGCAGCCAGAATACAGGGAGCGGCTACACCTTC. The chain carries TRBV11-2 and TRBJ1-2, with D possibly being TRBD1 (6 bases). From germline, CDR1 is SGHAT and CDR2 FQNNGV. The CDR3 is made up of 13 amino acids. The V end lost 5 bases, the J end lost 8 bases, and 15 bases lay between the germline ends. The entire variable domain, with the rest obtained from reference TRBV11-2 and TRBJ1-2, is as follows: EAGVAQSPRYKIIEKRQSVAFWCNPISGHATLYWYQQILGQGPKLLIQFQNNGVVDDSQLPKDRFSAERLKGVDSTLKIQPAKLEDSAVYLCASSQNTGSGYTFGSGTRLTVV.

The J gene is TRBJ2-3, the V gene TRBV6-4; 7 positions match TRBD2. This CDR3 has 15 amino acids. Trimming took 5 bases from V and 5 from J; bases not matched to a gene: 10. Germline CDR1 is MRHNA and CDR2 is SNTAGT. The CDR3 DNA is TGTGCCAGCAGTTTTAGTTTAGCGGGTGAAGATACGCAGTATTTT. Protein sequence: CASSFSLAGEDTQYF.

The V gene is TRBV2, the J gene TRBJ1-1; D may be TRBD1 (5 bases). This CDR3 is built from 13 residues. Between the trimmed V and J ends, which lost 4 bases and 3 bases, there was a span of 9 bases. Germline CDR1 SNHLY, CDR2 FYNNEI. The DNA of the CDR3 is TGTGCCAGCAGTGTGGGGGGGGACACTGAAGCTTTCTTT. Protein product: CASSVGGDTEAFF.

This clone occurred once. This sequence joins TRBV4-1 and TRBJ2-7; maybe TRBD2 (5 bases). The CDR3 length is 13 residues. V was shortened by 3 bases and J by 0 bases, with 6 bases between the two germline ends. The germline V gene has CDR1 MGHRA and CDR2 YSYEKL. CDR3 in amino acids: CASSQGSSYEQYF. The CDR3 DNA reads as TGCGCCAGCAGCCAGGGGAGCTCCTACGAGCAGTACTTC.

The count of this clone is one. V gene TRBV5-4 combines with J gene TRBJ2-1; 9 nucleotides match TRBD2. From germline, CDR1 is SGHNT and CDR2 YYREEE (reference sequence). With V trimmed by 0 bases and J by 7 bases, 5 bases remained unmatched. The CDR3 runs to 15 residues. As DNA, the CDR3 is TGTGCCAGCAGCTTGGGGGCTAGCGGGGTAAATGAGCAGTTCTTC. The encoded protein is CASSLGASGVNEQFF.

This clone appeared a single time. V and J are TRBV7-9 and TRBJ2-1, with D unclear. CDR1 and CDR2 from the germline V gene are SEHNR and FQNEAQ (reference sequence). The length of the CDR3 is 12 residues. V lost 1 base to trimming and J lost 12 bases, with 10 bases between them. The chain's CDR3 is CASSLELSGQFF. DNA for the CDR3: TGTGCCAGCAGCTTAGAATTGTCGGGGCAGTTCTTC.

This clone has just a few counts. This chain joins TRBV9 and TRBJ2-1, with D unresolved. The V end lost 2 bases, the J end lost 3 bases, and 6 bases lay between the germline ends. CDR3 length equals 13 residues. CDR1 is SGDLS and CDR2 is YYNGEE in the germline V gene. CDR3 coding DNA: TGTGCCAGCAGCGTGAGTCTCTACAATGAGCAGTTCTTC. As protein: CASSVSLYNEQFF.

The chain links TRBV9 to TRBJ2-3, with 8 bases aligning to TRBD2. Germline CDR1 SGDLS, CDR2 YYNGEE. Losses at the gene ends were 4 bases for V and 0 bases for J; bases not matched to a gene: 4. The CDR3 runs to 15 residues. CDR3 region: CASSPGTRSTDTQYF. In DNA, the CDR3 is TGTGCCAGCAGCCCCGGGACTAGGAGCACAGATACGCAGTATTTT. Drawing the rest from reference TRBV9 and TRBJ2-3, the complete variable domain is DSGVTQTPKHLITATGQRVTLRCSPRSGDLSVYWYQQSLDQGLQFLIQYYNGEERAKGNILERFSAQQFPDLHSELNLSSLELGDSALYFCASSPGTRSTDTQYFGPGTRLTVL.

The V call is TRBV9, the J call TRBJ2-5; D may be TRBD1 (5 bases). The CDR3 contains 14 residues. Per germline, CDR1 SGDLS and CDR2 YYNGEE. The V and J ends lost 3 bases and 2 bases respectively, with 11 bases between them. CDR3 loop: CASSGGGSQETQYF. The DNA for the CDR3 is TGTGCCAGCAGCGGGGGCGGCAGTCAAGAGACCCAGTACTTC.

The chain joins TRBV29-1 to TRBJ2-7; 12 bases align to TRBD2. The ends lost 6 bases at V and 6 bases at J; junction bases unmatched: 6. Germline CDR1 reads SQVTM; CDR2 reads ANQGSEA. The CDR3 is 13 residues long. The CDR3 nucleotides read TGCAGCGTGAGACTAGCGGGAGTCGTCGAGCAGTACTTC. It specifies CSVRLAGVVEQYF.

The chain couples TRBV9 to TRBJ1-2; 9 bases agree with TRBD1. The CDR3 totals 15 residues. The germline CDR1 and CDR2 sequences are SGDLS and YYNGEE. V trimming: 7 bases; J trimming: 4 bases; junction bases outside the gene matches: 11. CDR3 in DNA: TGTGCCAGCTCCTGGGACAGGGTTCCCATCTATGGCTACACCTTC. It yields the protein CASSWDRVPIYGYTF.

V gene TRBV5-4 combines with J gene TRBJ2-7, with D possibly being TRBD2 (5 bases). Germline V gene lookup returns CDR1 SGHNT and CDR2 YYREEE (reference sequence). The V end lost 5 bases, the J end lost 4 bases, and 16 bases lay between the germline ends. The CDR3 runs 14 residues. This chain's CDR3 is CASSATGNTYEQYF. Here the CDR3 DNA reads TGTGCCAGCAGTGCGACCGGGAACACATACGAGCAGTACTTC.

J is TRBJ2-7 and V is TRBV5-6, with 8 bases lining up with TRBD1. V dropped 4 bases and J dropped 3; count of bases not matched to a gene: 6. The CDR3 is 14 residues long. Germline assignment: CDR1 SGHDT and CDR2 YYEEEE. The CDR3 DNA reads TGTGCCAGCAGCCCCGGGACAGGAATCTACGAGCAGTACTTC. Amino acids: CASSPGTGIYEQYF.

This rearrangement joins TRBV19 to TRBJ2-7; the D gene is possibly TRBD1 (5 bases). The V gene lost 3 bases and the J gene lost 4 bases, with 13 bases spanning the gap. The CDR3 consists of 14 residues. Germline values: CDR1 LNHDA, CDR2 SQIVND (reference sequence). The CDR3 region has the DNA TGTGCCAGTAGTATCGGCGCAGGGATGTACGAGCAGTACTTC. Translating it yields CASSIGAGMYEQYF.

The chain employs TRBV28 and TRBJ1-1; D perhaps matches TRBD1 (5 bases). V was clipped by 3 bases and J by 1 base, with 15 bases between them. The CDR3 has 16 amino acids. Germline CDR1 is MDHEN and CDR2 is SYDVKM. CDR3 DNA: TGTGCCAGCAGTTTGTTCGGGGGAAGCAGGAACACTGAAGCTTTCTTT. This encodes CASSLFGGSRNTEAFF.

This clone was counted a single time. CDR3 region: CASGDRGNTDTQYF. The CDR3 region has the DNA TGTGCCAGCGGAGACAGGGGGAATACAGATACGCAGTATTTT. The chain links TRBV5-4 to TRBJ2-3; TRBD1 matches 9 bases. The CDR3 extends over 14 amino acids. Germline loops: CDR1 SGHNT, CDR2 YYREEE (reference sequence). The junction had 6 bases not matched to a gene; V was cut back by 7 bases and J by 3 bases.

As regards this clone: Other DNA variants within this sample encode the same CDR3. The V call is TRBV5-6, the J call TRBJ2-1; 8 bases agree with TRBD1. The CDR3 runs to 15 residues. Germline V gene lookup returns CDR1 SGHDT and CDR2 YYEEEE. With 4 bases clipped from V and 0 bases from J, the junction kept 3 bases outside the gene matches. CDR3 in DNA: TGTGCCAGCAGCCGACAGGGGAGCTCCTACAATGAGCAGTTCTTC. This codes for CASSRQGSSYNEQFF.

This chain connects TRBV5-4 to TRBJ2-6; 9 nucleotides line up with TRBD1. V lost 6 bases and J lost 2; bases outside the gene matches: 12. This CDR3 comprises 18 residues. Germline lookup yields CDR1 SGHNT and CDR2 YYREEE (reference sequence). Written as DNA, the CDR3 is TGTGCCAGCACCGGCCGGGGACAGGGCCCCGCTGGGGCCAACGTCCTGACTTTC. Translation: CASTGRGQGPAGANVLTF.

J is TRBJ2-5 and V is TRBV14, with 9 bases identical to TRBD1. V shed 4 bases and J 5 bases; nucleotides not matched to a gene: 5. The germline CDR1 and CDR2 sequences are SGHDN and FVKESK. The CDR3 contains 14 residues. CDR3 nucleotide sequence: TGTGCCAGCAGCCGACAGGGGGTTGAGGAGACCCAGTACTTC. As protein: CASSRQGVEETQYF.

This clone showed up just a few times. This chain connects TRBV30 to TRBJ1-1; D call uncertain. In germline, CDR1 is GTSNPN, CDR2 SVGIG (reference sequence). This CDR3 contains 14 residues. V was clipped by 1 base and J by 1 base, with 10 bases between them. The CDR3 sequence: CAWSGFQENTEAFF. The DNA for the CDR3 is TGTGCCTGGAGTGGTTTCCAGGAGAACACTGAAGCTTTCTTT.

In its sample, this clone was seen a few times. The chain couples TRBV7-3 to TRBJ2-2; D is unresolved. V lost 5 bases and J lost 0, with 7 bases in between. Per the germline V gene, CDR1 is SGHTA and CDR2 is FQGTGA. The CDR3 runs to 14 residues. The CDR3 DNA follows: TGTGCCAGCAGCCCGACACCGAACACCGGGGAGCTGTTTTTT. Translated: CASSPTPNTGELFF.

V is TRBV5-6 and J is TRBJ2-1; no firm D call. Trimming took off 1 base at V and 0 bases at J, with 5 bases between the two ends. The CDR3 consists of 14 residues. Germline CDR1 is SGHDT and CDR2 is YYEEEE. DNA of the CDR3: TGTGCCAGCAGCTTGCCGGGCTCCTACAATGAGCAGTTCTTC. Translating it yields CASSLPGSYNEQFF.